This TCR beta chain emerged from a study of blood T cell repertoires in COVID-19. The wider study: Acute and convalescent COVID-19 samples came from the United States, Italy and Spain. T cells, B-cell-depleted T cells, or PBMCs provided the cDNA or gDNA that served as material.

Authors' methods: By means of reference gene primer amplification, nucleated cell counts were estimated. Assay: immunoSEQ multiplex PCR; the TCRdb copy retains only in-frame clones and omits some. The V and J calls and clone size are taken from that table; D and trimming were inferred from the DNA. The sample yields around 40,000 clones, roughly 81% seen once. Trimming stripped 3 bases from V and 1 base from J, with 10 bases between. The CDR3 runs to 15 residues. Germline CDR1 and CDR2: SEHNR and FQNEAQ (reference sequence). The sequence was collected from a human donor in a cohort sampled during active COVID-19. What was sequenced was peripheral blood. The rearrangement joins TRBV7-9 to TRBJ1-5, with D maybe TRBD1 (6 bases). The CDR3 DNA follows: TGTGCCAGCAGCTTTTCAAGGGGGAGCAATCAGCCCCAGCATTTT. This codes for CASSFSRGSNQPQHF.